Shown below are 10 T cell receptor beta chains from a single sample sequenced in a study of T cell repertoires in cytomegalovirus infection (dated by TCRdb to between 2019 and 2020). The sample was run on an Illumina HiSeq 1500. Starting from the raw public reads, TCRdb applied fastp trimming at Q25, assembled clones with MiXCR and retained in-frame beta chains. Every distinct CDR3 protein forms one entry, paired with its most common genes and DNA. This sample holds 680,000 or so distinct CDR3 sequences; less than 40% were observed only once. Around 2.8% of the sample rests with the top ten. Material for sequencing was PBMCs. The receptors derive from a human donor in good health (CMV status not recorded). Some clones in this sample may be carry-over from other donors' samples.

This clonotype was seen only a few times. The chain recombines TRBV19 with TRBJ2-7; 7 positions agree with TRBD2. J was trimmed by 5 bases and V by 6 bases; bases with no gene match: 10. Germline V gene sequence: CDR1 LNHDA, CDR2 SQIVND (reference sequence). This CDR3 region has 14 residues. The CDR3 reads CASSDWGGNDEQYF. The CDR3 DNA sequence: TGTGCCAGTAGCGATTGGGGGGGAAACGACGAGCAGTACTTC.

Concerning this clonotype: At one end the junction does not follow the germline gene, possibly because of a read error. V is TRBV28 and J is TRBJ1-6, with unresolved D. Germline assignment: CDR1 MDHEN and CDR2 SYDVKM. The CDR3 consists of 12 residues. In DNA form, the CDR3 reads TGTGCCAGCAGTTTAGTTTATTCAACCCTCCACTTT. This codes for CASSLVYSTLHF.

This clonotype appeared a few times. The genes are TRBV7-8 and TRBJ1-1; D not resolved. The CDR3 is 11 residues long. Trimming took 1 base from V and 8 from J, leaving 5 bases between them. Germline CDR1 and CDR2: SGHVS and FQNEAQ. Here the CDR3 reads CASSLGWEAFF. The CDR3 nucleotides read TGTGCCAGCAGCTTAGGTTGGGAAGCTTTCTTT.

The rearrangement uses TRBV12-3 or TRBV12-4 and TRBJ2-1, with D perhaps assigned TRBD1 or TRBD2 (6 bases each). The CDR3 runs 13 residues. V was shortened by 6 bases and J by 7 bases, with 13 bases between the two germline ends. CDR3 region: CASSPGAINEQFF. CDR3 nucleotides: TGTGCCAGCAGCCCGGGGGCGATTAATGAGCAGTTCTTC.

In this sample, this clonotype turned up a few times. The chain has TRBV7-3 and TRBJ2-2; D not resolved. With 1 base removed from V and 6 bases from J, the gap between germline ends came to 15 bases. This CDR3 contains 16 residues. Germline CDR1 is SGHTA and CDR2 is FQGTGA. The CDR3 loop reads CASSLNGGFEPGELFF. The CDR3 nucleotides read TGTGCCAGCAGCTTAAATGGCGGATTCGAGCCCGGGGAGCTGTTTTTT.

Of note for this clonotype: With a much larger clone just one base away, this may be a read error. The genes are TRBV13 and TRBJ2-2; 10 bases map to TRBD1. Trimming removed 4 bases from V and 7 bases from J; junction bases left unmatched: 3. The CDR3 is made up of 14 amino acids. Germline V gene lookup returns CDR1 PRHDT and CDR2 FYEKMQ (reference sequence). The CDR3: CASSSGTGVGELFF. CDR3 sequence (DNA): TGTGCCAGCAGCTCCGGGACAGGGGTCGGGGAGCTGTTTTTT.

This clonotype was detected ten times or more. The chain recombines TRBV7-8 with TRBJ2-7; D is unclear. The V and J ends lost 5 bases and 2 bases respectively, with 13 bases between them. This CDR3 is 14 amino acids long. Germline V gene data show CDR1 as SGHVS and CDR2 as FQNEAQ. CDR3 protein: CASSGILGTYEQYF. The CDR3 DNA sequence: TGTGCCAGCAGCGGCATCCTAGGGACCTACGAGCAGTACTTC.

About this clonotype itself: Likely a read error: the CDR3 ends without its conserved phenylalanine or tryptophan. The chain couples TRBV7-2 to TRBJ1-1; D unresolved. This CDR3 contains 13 residues. The V and J ends lost 2 bases and 1 base respectively, with 5 bases between them. Germline assignment: CDR1 SGHTA and CDR2 FQGNSA. The CDR3: CASSLRQNTEAFC. For the CDR3, the DNA is TGTGCCAGCAGCTTACGGCAGAACACTGAAGCTTTCTGT.

The chain employs TRBV18 and TRBJ2-5; 9 bases agree with TRBD1. The CDR3 runs to 16 residues. The J segment lost 1 base and the V segment lost 5 bases, leaving 8 bases of the junction unmatched. Germline V lookup: CDR1 KGHSH, CDR2 LQKENI. The CDR3: CASSSLGTGLQETQYF. CDR3 nucleotide sequence: TGTGCCAGCTCATCGTTGGGGACAGGGCTCCAAGAGACCCAGTACTTC.

The chain links TRBV27 to TRBJ1-2, with 10 positions matching TRBD1. Germline lookup yields CDR1 MNHEY and CDR2 SMNVEV (reference sequence). The CDR3 consists of 13 residues. Unmatched junction bases numbered 6, after V lost 8 bases and J lost 6 bases. The CDR3 here is CASLGQGEDGYTF. The CDR3 bases are TGTGCCAGCCTAGGACAGGGGGAAGATGGCTACACCTTC.